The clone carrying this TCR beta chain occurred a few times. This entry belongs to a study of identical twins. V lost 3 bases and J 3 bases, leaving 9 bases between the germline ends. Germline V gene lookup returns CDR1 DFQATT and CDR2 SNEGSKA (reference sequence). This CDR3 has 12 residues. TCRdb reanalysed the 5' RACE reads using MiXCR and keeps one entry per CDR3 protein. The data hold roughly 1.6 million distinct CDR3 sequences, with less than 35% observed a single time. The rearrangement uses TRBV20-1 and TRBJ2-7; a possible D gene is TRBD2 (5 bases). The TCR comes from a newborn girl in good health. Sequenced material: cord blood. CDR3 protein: CSASSDFYEQYF. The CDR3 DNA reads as TGCAGTGCTAGTTCGGACTTCTACGAGCAGTACTTC.